This T cell receptor (beta chain) was documented in a study of blood T cell repertoires in COVID-19. Study background: Nucleic acid was either cDNA or gDNA, and it came from T cells, B-cell-depleted T cells, or PBMCs.

The germline V and J ends were trimmed by 1 base and 5 bases, with 9 bases remaining between them. The CDR3 is 14 residues long. The germline CDR1 and CDR2 sequences are SGHRS and YFSETQ. As processed by the authors: Reference gene primer amplification yielded estimated nucleated cell counts. Sequencing was performed with immunoSEQ multiplex PCR; in TCRdb, only in-frame clones are kept and a portion is missing. That table is the source of V, J and clone size, and D and trimming were worked out from the DNA. The profile shows 100,000 to 150,000 clones, about 88% of them singletons. The chain has TRBV5-1 and TRBJ2-2, with D tentatively TRBD2 (6 bases). The TCR comes from a woman of 80 years or more with acute or convalescent COVID-19. Material for sequencing was peripheral blood. For the CDR3, the DNA is TGCGCCAGCAGCTTGCCCGGGGGAACCGGGGAGCTGTTTTTT. Translation gives CASSLPGGTGELFF.